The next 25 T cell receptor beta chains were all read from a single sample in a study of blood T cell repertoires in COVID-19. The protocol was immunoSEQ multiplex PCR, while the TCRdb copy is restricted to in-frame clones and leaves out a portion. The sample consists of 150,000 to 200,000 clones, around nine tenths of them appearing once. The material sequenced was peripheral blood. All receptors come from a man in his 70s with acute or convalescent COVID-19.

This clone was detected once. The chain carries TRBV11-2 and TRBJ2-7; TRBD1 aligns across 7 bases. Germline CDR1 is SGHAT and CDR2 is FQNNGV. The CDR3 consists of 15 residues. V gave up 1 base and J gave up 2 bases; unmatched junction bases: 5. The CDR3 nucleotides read TGTGCCAGCAGCTTAGTGGGGCAGGGGGCCTACGAGCAGTACTTC. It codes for CASSLVGQGAYEQYF.

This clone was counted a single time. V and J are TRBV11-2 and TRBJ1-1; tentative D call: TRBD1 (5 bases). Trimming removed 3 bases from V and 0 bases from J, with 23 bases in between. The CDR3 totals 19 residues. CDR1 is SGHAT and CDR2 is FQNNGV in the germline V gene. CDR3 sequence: CASSFGLGPRADMNTEAFF. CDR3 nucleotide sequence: TGTGCCAGCAGCTTTGGTCTCGGGCCCAGGGCCGATATGAACACTGAAGCTTTCTTT.

CDR3 protein: CASSSTGRDYGYTF. In DNA, the CDR3 is TGTGCCAGCAGTTCAACAGGGAGGGACTATGGCTACACCTTC. The V gene is TRBV6-1, the J gene TRBJ1-2; maybe TRBD1 (6 bases). The CDR3 covers 14 residues. V lost 5 bases and J lost 3, with 13 bases in between. The germline V gene has CDR1 MNHNS and CDR2 SASEGT.

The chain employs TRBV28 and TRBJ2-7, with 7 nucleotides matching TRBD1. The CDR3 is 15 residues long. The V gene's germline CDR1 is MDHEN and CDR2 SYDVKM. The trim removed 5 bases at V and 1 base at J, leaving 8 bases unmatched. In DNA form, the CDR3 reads TGTGCCAGCAGTCTACCCGGGACAGTTTCCTACGAGCAGTACTTC. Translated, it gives CASSLPGTVSYEQYF.

The DNA of the CDR3 is TGTGCCAGCTCGAGCTCTGGGGCCAACGTCCTGACTTTC. Its protein product is CASSSSGANVLTF. The chain employs TRBV27 and TRBJ2-6; D not resolved. This CDR3 spans 13 amino acids. The germline V and J ends were trimmed by 8 bases and 0 bases, with 5 bases remaining between them. The germline V gene has CDR1 MNHEY and CDR2 SMNVEV (reference sequence).

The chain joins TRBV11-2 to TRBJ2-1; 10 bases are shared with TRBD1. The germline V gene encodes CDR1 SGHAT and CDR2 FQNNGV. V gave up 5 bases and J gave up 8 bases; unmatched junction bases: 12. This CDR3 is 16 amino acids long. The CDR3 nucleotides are TGTGCCAGCAGCCCCCTACGAAGACAGGGGGCATATGAGCAGTTCTTC. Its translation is CASSPLRRQGAYEQFF.

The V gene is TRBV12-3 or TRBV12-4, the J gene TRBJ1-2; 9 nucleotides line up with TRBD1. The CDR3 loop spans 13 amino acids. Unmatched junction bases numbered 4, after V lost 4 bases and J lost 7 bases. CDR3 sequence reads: CASSSGQGIGYTF. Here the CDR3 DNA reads TGTGCCAGCAGTTCCGGACAGGGGATTGGCTACACCTTC.

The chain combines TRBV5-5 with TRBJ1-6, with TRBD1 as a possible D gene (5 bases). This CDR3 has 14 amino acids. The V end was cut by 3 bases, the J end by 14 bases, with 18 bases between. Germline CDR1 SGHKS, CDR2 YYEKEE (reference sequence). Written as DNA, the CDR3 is TGTGCCAGCAGCTCCGACAGCGCCGGGGAGGCCCTCCACTTT. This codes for CASSSDSAGEALHF.

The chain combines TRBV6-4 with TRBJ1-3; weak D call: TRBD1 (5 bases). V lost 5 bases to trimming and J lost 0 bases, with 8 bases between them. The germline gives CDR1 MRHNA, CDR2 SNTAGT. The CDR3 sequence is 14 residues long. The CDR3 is CASSPGGSGNTIYF. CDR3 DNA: TGTGCCAGCAGTCCCGGGGGCTCTGGAAACACCATATATTTT.

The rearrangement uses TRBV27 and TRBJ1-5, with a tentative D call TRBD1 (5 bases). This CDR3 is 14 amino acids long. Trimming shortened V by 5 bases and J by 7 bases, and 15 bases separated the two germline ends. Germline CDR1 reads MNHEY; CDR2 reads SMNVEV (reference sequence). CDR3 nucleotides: TGTGCCAGCAGTCCCCCGGGGGGAGGCCAGCCCCAGCATTTT. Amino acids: CASSPPGGGQPQHF.

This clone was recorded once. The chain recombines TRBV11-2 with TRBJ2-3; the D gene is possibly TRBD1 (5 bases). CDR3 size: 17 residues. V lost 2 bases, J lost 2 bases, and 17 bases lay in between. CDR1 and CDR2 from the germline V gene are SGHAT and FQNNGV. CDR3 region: CASSLSRLDSPTDTQYF. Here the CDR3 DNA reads TGTGCCAGCAGCTTAAGTAGGTTAGACAGCCCCACAGATACGCAGTATTTT.

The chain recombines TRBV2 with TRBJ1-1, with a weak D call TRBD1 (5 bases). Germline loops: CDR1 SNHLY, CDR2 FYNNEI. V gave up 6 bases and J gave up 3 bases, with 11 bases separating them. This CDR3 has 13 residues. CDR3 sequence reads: CASRKTGDTEAFF. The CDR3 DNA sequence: TGTGCCAGCAGGAAAACGGGGGACACTGAAGCTTTCTTT.

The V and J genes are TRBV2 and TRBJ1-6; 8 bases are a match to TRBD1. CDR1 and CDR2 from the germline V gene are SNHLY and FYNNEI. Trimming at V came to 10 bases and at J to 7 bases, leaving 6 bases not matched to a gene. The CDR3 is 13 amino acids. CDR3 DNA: TGTGCCACCAGGTACAGGGGGAATTCACCCCTCCACTTT. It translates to CATRYRGNSPLHF.

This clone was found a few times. The CDR3 DNA reads TGTGCCAGCAGCTTGGGGGGACAGCTCTATAGCAATCAGCCCCAGCATTTT. Its translation is CASSLGGQLYSNQPQHF. The chain employs TRBV5-6 and TRBJ1-5; 7 bases are a match to TRBD1. The V gene end was trimmed by 0 bases and the J gene end by 0 bases; junction bases not matched to a gene: 6. Germline CDR1 SGHDT, CDR2 YYEEEE. There are 17 residues in the CDR3.

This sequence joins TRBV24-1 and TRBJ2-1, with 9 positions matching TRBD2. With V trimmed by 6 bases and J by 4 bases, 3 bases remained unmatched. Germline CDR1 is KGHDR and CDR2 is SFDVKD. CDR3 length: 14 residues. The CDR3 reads CATSSSGSYNEQFF. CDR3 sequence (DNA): TGTGCCACCAGTAGTAGCGGGAGTTACAATGAGCAGTTCTTC.

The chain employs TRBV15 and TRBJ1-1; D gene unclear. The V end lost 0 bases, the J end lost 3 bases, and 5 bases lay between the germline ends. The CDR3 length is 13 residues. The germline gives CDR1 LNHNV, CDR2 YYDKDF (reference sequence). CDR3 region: CATSRDPDTEAFF. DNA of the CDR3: TGTGCCACCAGCAGAGATCCGGACACTGAAGCTTTCTTT. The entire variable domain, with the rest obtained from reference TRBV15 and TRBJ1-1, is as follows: DAMVIQNPRYQVTQFGKPVTLSCSQTLNHNVMYWYQQKSSQAPKLLFHYYDKDFNNEADTPDNFQSRRPNTSFCFLDIRSPGLGDTAMYLCATSRDPDTEAFFGQGTRLTVV.

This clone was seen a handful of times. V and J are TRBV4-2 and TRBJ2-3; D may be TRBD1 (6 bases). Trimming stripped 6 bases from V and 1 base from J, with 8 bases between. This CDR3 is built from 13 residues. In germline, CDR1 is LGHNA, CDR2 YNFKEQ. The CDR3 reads CASRGQRTDTQYF. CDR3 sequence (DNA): TGTGCCAGCAGAGGACAGCGCACAGATACGCAGTATTTT.

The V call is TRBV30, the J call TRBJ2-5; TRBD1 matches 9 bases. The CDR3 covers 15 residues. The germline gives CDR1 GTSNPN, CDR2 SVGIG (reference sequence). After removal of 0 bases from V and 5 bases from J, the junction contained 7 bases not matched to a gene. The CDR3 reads CAWSVEGQGLETQYF. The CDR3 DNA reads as TGTGCCTGGAGTGTTGAGGGACAGGGTCTGGAGACCCAGTACTTC.

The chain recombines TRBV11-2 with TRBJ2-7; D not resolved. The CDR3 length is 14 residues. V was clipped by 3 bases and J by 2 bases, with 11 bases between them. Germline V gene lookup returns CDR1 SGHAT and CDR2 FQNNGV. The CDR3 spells CASSFSTPAYEQYF. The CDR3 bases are TGTGCCAGCAGCTTTTCTACCCCGGCCTACGAGCAGTACTTC.

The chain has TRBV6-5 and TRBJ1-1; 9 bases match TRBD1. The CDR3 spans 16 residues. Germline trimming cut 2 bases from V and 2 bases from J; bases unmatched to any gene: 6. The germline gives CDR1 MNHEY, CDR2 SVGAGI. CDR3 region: CASSYLQGAYNTEAFF. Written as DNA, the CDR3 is TGTGCCAGCAGTTACCTACAGGGGGCGTATAACACTGAAGCTTTCTTT.

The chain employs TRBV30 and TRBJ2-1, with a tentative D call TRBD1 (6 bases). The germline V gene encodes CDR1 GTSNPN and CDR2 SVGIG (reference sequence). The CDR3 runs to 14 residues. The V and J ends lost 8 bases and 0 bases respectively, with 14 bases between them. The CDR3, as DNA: TGTGCCGGCCTTACAGGGAGCTCCTACAATGAGCAGTTCTTC. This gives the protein CAGLTGSSYNEQFF.

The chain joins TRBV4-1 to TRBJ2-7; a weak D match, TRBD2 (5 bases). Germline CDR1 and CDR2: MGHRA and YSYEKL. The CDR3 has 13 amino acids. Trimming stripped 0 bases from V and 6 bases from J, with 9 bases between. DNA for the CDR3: TGCGCCAGCAGCCAAGATGAGAGGGCCGAGCAGTACTTC. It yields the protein CASSQDERAEQYF.

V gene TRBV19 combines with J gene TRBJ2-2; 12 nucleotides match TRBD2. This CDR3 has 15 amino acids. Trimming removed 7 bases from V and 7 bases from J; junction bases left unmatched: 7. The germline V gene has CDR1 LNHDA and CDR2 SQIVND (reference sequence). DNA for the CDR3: TGTGCCAGTATGGTGACTAGCGGGGGTTTCGGGGAGCTGTTTTTT. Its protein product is CASMVTSGGFGELFF. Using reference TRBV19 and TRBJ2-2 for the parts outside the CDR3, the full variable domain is DGGITQSPKYLFRKEGQNVTLSCEQNLNHDAMYWYRQDPGQGLRLIYYSQIVNDFQKGDIAEGYSVSREKKESFPLTVTSAQKNPTAFYLCASMVTSGGFGELFFGEGSRLTVL.

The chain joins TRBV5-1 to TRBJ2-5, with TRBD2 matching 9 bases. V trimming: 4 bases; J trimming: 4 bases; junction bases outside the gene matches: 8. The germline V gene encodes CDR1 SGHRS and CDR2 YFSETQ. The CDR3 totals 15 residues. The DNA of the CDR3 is TGCGCCAGCAGCAACTTAGCGGGGGAGGGAGAGACCCAGTACTTC. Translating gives CASSNLAGEGETQYF.

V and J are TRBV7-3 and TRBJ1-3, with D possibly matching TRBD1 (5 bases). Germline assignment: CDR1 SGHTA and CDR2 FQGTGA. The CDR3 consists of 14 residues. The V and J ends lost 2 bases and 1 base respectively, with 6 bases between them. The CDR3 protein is CASSLGGSGNTIYF. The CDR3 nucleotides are TGTGCCAGCAGCTTAGGGGGGTCTGGAAACACCATATATTTT.